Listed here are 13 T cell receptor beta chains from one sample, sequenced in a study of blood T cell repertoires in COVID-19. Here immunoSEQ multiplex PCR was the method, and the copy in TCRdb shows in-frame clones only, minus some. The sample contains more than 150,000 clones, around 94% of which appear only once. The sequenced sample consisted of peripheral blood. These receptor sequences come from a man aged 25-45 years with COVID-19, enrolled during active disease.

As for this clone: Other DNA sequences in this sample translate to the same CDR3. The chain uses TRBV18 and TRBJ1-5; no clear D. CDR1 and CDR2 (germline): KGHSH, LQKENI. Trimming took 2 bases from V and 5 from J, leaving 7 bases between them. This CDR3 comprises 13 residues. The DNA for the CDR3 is TGTGCCAGCTCACCAGGGAGCCATCAGCCCCAGCATTTT. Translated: CASSPGSHQPQHF.

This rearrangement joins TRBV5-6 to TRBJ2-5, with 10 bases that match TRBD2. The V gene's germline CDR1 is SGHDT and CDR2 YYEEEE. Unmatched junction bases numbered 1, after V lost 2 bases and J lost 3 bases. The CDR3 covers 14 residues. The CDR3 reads CASSFGTSEETQYF. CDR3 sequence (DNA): TGTGCCAGCAGCTTCGGGACTAGCGAAGAGACCCAGTACTTC. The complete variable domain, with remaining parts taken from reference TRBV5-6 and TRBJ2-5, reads DAGVTQSPTHLIKTRGQQVTLRCSPKSGHDTVSWYQQALGQGPQFIFQYYEEEERQRGNFPDRFSGHQFPNYSSELNVNALLLGDSALYLCASSFGTSEETQYFGPGTRLLVL.

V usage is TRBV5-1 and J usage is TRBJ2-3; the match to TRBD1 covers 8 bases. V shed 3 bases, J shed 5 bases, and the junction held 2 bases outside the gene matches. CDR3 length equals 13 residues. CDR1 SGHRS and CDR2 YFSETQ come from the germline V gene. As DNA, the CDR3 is TGCGCCAGCAGCTCCGGACAGGGAGATACGCAGTATTTT. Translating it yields CASSSGQGDTQYF.

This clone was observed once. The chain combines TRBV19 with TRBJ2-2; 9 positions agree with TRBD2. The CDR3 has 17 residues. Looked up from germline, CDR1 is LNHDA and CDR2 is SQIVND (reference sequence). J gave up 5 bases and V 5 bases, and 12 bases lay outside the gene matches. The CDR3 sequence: CASSRGNSGGKTGELFF. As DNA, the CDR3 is TGTGCCAGTAGTCGGGGTAATAGCGGGGGAAAGACCGGGGAGCTGTTTTTT. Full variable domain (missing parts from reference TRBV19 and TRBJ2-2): DGGITQSPKYLFRKEGQNVTLSCEQNLNHDAMYWYRQDPGQGLRLIYYSQIVNDFQKGDIAEGYSVSREKKESFPLTVTSAQKNPTAFYLCASSRGNSGGKTGELFFGEGSRLTVL.

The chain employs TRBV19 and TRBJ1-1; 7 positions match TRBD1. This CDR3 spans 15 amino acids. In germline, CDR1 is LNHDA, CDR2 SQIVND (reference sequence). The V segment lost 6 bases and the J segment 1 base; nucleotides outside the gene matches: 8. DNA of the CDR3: TGTGCCAGTAGCAAGACAGGGCCTTCGAACACTGAAGCTTTCTTT. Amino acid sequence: CASSKTGPSNTEAFF.

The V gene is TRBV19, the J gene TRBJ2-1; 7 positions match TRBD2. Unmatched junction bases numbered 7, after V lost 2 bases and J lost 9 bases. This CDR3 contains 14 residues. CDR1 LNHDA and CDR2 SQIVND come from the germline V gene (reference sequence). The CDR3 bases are TGTGCCAGTAGTATATCGGCTAGCGGTCCTGAGCAGTTCTTC. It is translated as CASSISASGPEQFF.

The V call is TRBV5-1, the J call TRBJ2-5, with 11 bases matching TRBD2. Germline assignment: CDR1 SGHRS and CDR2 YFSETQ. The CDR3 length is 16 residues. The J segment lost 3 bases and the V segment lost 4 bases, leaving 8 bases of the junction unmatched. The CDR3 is CASSQKLAGVKETQYF. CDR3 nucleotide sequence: TGCGCCAGCAGCCAAAAACTAGCGGGGGTAAAAGAGACCCAGTACTTC.

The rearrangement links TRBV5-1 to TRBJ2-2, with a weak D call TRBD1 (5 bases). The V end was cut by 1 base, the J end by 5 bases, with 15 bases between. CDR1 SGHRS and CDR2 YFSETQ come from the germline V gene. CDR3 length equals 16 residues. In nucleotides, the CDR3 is TGCGCCAGCAGCTTGAGACAGCTACCAACTACCGGGGAGCTGTTTTTT. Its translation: CASSLRQLPTTGELFF.

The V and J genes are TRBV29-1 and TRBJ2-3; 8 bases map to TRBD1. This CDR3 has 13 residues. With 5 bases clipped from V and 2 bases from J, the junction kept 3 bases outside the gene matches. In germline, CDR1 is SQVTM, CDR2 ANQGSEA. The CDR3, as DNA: TGCAGCGTTTGGACAGGGTACACAGATACGCAGTATTTT. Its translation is CSVWTGYTDTQYF.

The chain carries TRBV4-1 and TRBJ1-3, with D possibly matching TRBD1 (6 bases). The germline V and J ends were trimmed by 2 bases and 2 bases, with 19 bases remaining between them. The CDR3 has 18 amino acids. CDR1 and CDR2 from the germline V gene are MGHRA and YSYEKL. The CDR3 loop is CASSQNIPTGPTGNTIYF. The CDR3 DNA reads TGCGCCAGCAGCCAAAATATCCCGACAGGTCCAACTGGAAACACCATATATTTT.

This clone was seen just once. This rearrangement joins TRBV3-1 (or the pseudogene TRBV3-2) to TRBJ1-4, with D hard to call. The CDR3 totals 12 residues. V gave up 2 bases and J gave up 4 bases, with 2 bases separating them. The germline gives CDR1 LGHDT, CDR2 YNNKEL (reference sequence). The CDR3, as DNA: TGTGCCAGCAGCCAACATAATGAAAAACTGTTTTTT. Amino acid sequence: CASSQHNEKLFF.

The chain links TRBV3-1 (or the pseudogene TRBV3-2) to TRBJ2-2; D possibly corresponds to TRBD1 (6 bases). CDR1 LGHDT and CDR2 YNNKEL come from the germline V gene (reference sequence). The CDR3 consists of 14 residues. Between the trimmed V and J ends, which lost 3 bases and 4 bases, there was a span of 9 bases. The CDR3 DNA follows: TGTGCCAGCAGCCAGGGGACACTCACCGGGGAGCTGTTTTTT. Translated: CASSQGTLTGELFF.

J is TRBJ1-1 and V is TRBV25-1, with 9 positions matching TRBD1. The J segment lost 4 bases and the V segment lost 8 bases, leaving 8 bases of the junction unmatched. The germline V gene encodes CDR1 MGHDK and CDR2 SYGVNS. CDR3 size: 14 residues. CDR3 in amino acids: CASCGTGGPTEAFF. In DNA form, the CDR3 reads TGTGCCAGCTGTGGCACAGGGGGCCCCACTGAAGCTTTCTTT.